This T cell receptor beta chain was identified during a study of shared clonotypes between healthy human individuals. Overall study findings and caveats: Genetic and exposure-history diversity was limited by the small donor number. As a rule, naive subsets had a larger estimated richness than memory subsets.

CD45RO-negative cells were positively selected for CCR7, leaving out terminally differentiated effector memory CD45RA+ cells. TCRdb's table, derived via immunoSEQ multiplex PCR, lists solely in-frame clones and lacks some. Of hundreds of thousands of clones in the sample, roughly 92% were seen once. This clone was picked up a small number of times. The target antigen is unknown. The source material was naive CD8+ T cells sorted from blood. This receptor was obtained from a man in his thirties or forties in good health.

CDR3 in amino acids: CASSQGVADTQYF. In nucleotides, the CDR3 is TGCGCCAGCAGCCAAGGTGTTGCAGATACGCAGTATTTT. The V call is TRBV4-1, the J call TRBJ2-3; D unclear. This CDR3 spans 13 amino acids. Germline loops: CDR1 MGHRA, CDR2 YSYEKL. Between the trimmed V and J ends, which lost 1 base and 4 bases, there was a span of 6 bases.